Listed below are T cell receptor beta chains from one sample, sequenced in a study of blood T cell repertoires in COVID-19. Sequenced by immunoSEQ multiplex PCR; TCRdb stores in-frame clones only, minus some. Seen here are under 45,000 clones, around four fifths observed once, and the top ten hold about 43%. Sequencing used peripheral blood. Receptors originate from a woman over 75 with active or convalescent COVID-19. CDR3s leave out the opening cysteine and the closing phenylalanine or tryptophan.

>TRBV5-4|TRBJ1-1
ASSSGTSEAF
>TRBV18|TRBJ1-5
ASSGGGTGGQPQH
>TRBV23-1|TRBJ1-2
ASSLFPGQGGGYT
>TRBV6-5|TRBJ1-2
ASSYSRGQTYGYT
>TRBV29-1|TRBJ1-2
SVHDTGGGYT
>TRBV4-2|TRBJ2-1
ASSQERGNNEQF
>TRBV11-3|TRBJ2-1
ASSLNRNNEQF
>TRBV6-5|TRBJ1-5
ASTSGYNQPQH
>TRBV7-2|TRBJ2-7
ASSNGVLVAGGYEQY
>TRBV7-2|TRBJ1-2
ASSLYREIYGYT
>TRBV19|TRBJ1-4
ASSPQAAGGDEKLF
>TRBV7-6|TRBJ2-6
ASSYTGSSGANVLT
>TRBV30|TRBJ1-2
AWRWSGGSGYT
>TRBV7-2|TRBJ1-4
ASSLGVGTGSNEKLF
>TRBV10-3|TRBJ2-1
AAGLGNYEQF
>TRBV4-2|TRBJ2-1
ASSQGAGGRDEQF
>TRBV30|TRBJ2-2
AWSVQPGELF
>TRBV7-9|TRBJ2-5
ASSQDNQETQY
>TRBV28|TRBJ1-2
ASSSGQNYGYT
>TRBV27|TRBJ2-1
ASTSGTVYNEQF
>TRBV3-1/TRBV3-2|TRBJ2-7
ASSHPGTTYEQY
>TRBV5-1|TRBJ2-7
ASSSGLAGDEQY
>TRBV29-1|TRBJ1-1
SVAHTGSRSEAF
>TRBV24-1|TRBJ1-2
ATSDGKRTGPYYGYT
>TRBV3-1/TRBV3-2|TRBJ1-2
ASSQGRGYSGYGYT
>TRBV25-1|TRBJ1-1
ASSEFGQPTEAF
>TRBV5-6|TRBJ2-1
ASRLGLAGANEQF
>TRBV6-2/TRBV6-3|TRBJ1-2
ASSYSGRPSDYGYT
>TRBV2|TRBJ2-3
ARGTGGSYSSTDTQY
>TRBV5-4|TRBJ1-3
ASSPDRANTIY
>TRBV28|TRBJ1-1
ASTETTPRLLPGAF
>TRBV6-5|TRBJ2-1
ASSFRAYNEQF
>TRBV27|TRBJ2-7
ASSLAASGKYEQY
>TRBV6-2/TRBV6-3|TRBJ2-7
ASSYRSRGSPYEQY
>TRBV10-1|TRBJ2-7
ASSESRPSGMAPYEQY
>TRBV20-1|TRBJ1-1
SAPGQREAF
>TRBV9|TRBJ2-3
ASSTMERASDTQY
>TRBV5-6|TRBJ1-3
ASSFDPYRSSGNTIY
>TRBV28|TRBJ1-2
ASSLSRGGYT
>TRBV7-9|TRBJ2-1
ASSLLRDSFNEQF
>TRBV7-3|TRBJ2-2
ASSPRDTGELF